This entry lists 25 T cell receptor beta chains sequenced from one sample in a study of T cell changes during pregnancy in multiple sclerosis. Generated by immunoSEQ multiplex PCR, the TCRdb table keeps only in-frame clones and is missing some. This sample has around 59,000 clones, with about 90% found just once. The sample in question was peripheral blood, obtained in the third trimester of pregnancy. The receptors were sampled from a female donor in good health, enrolled as a control in a pregnancy study.

The J gene is TRBJ1-4, the V gene TRBV6-4, with 7 bases identical to TRBD1. The ends lost 5 bases at V and 3 bases at J; junction bases unmatched: 6. The germline V gene encodes CDR1 MRHNA and CDR2 SNTAGT. The CDR3 runs to 15 residues. The CDR3 DNA follows: TGTGCCAGCAGTATGACAGGGCTACCTAATGAAAAACTGTTTTTT. This codes for CASSMTGLPNEKLFF.

This sequence joins TRBV7-6 and TRBJ2-1, with unresolved D. V lost 5 bases to trimming and J lost 15 bases, with 20 bases between them. The germline gives CDR1 SGHVS, CDR2 FNYEAQ. The CDR3 length is 13 residues. CDR3 region: CASSQNPREYRFF. DNA for the CDR3: TGTGCCAGCAGCCAAAATCCCCGCGAGTATCGGTTCTTC.

The chain joins TRBV7-2 to TRBJ1-1; 7 bases match TRBD1. With 5 bases clipped from V and 5 bases from J, the junction kept 8 bases outside the gene matches. The CDR3 runs 14 residues. The germline gives CDR1 SGHTA, CDR2 FQGNSA. The CDR3 nucleotides are TGTGCCAGCAGCCCCACCTACAGGGGAACTGAAGCTTTCTTT. Its protein is CASSPTYRGTEAFF.

The chain is built from TRBV5-4 and TRBJ2-7, with 7 bases matching TRBD2. V lost 3 bases to trimming and J lost 6 bases; unmatched junction nucleotides: 6. This CDR3 is built from 13 residues. The germline V gene encodes CDR1 SGHNT and CDR2 YYREEE (reference sequence). The DNA for the CDR3 is TGTGCCAGCAGCTGGGGACTAACTGGCGAGCAGTACTTC. Translation: CASSWGLTGEQYF.

The CDR3 DNA sequence: TGTGCCTGGAGTGGAGGACAAATCCAAGAGACCCAGTACTTC. It specifies CAWSGGQIQETQYF. The chain joins TRBV30 to TRBJ2-5; possibly TRBD1 for D (5 bases). Germline values: CDR1 GTSNPN, CDR2 SVGIG (reference sequence). There are 14 residues in the CDR3. Trimming left V 1 base short and J 1 base short, with 10 bases between.

V gene TRBV7-7 combines with J gene TRBJ2-2; D gene unclear. V lost 1 base and J 7 bases, leaving 7 bases between the germline ends. Per the germline V gene, CDR1 is SSHAT and CDR2 is FNYEAQ (reference sequence). This CDR3 has 13 residues. The CDR3 coding sequence is TGTGCCAGCAGCTTAGGACCGGGCGGGGAGCTGTTTTTT. It encodes CASSLGPGGELFF.

Notes on this clone: Germline and junction disagree at one end, which may indicate a read error. The J gene is TRBJ2-1, the V gene TRBV6-4; TRBD2 agrees at 12 bases. Per germline, CDR1 MRHNA and CDR2 SNTAGT. The CDR3 consists of 15 residues. The CDR3 reads CASSVLAGGYNKQFF. In DNA, the CDR3 is TGTGCCAGCAGTGTACTAGCGGGAGGCTACAATAAGCAGTTCTTC.

V is TRBV7-2 and J is TRBJ2-1; 9 bases align to TRBD1. There are 15 residues in the CDR3. V was clipped by 4 bases and J by 6 bases; unmatched bases: 7. Germline CDR1 is SGHTA and CDR2 is FQGNSA. CDR3 sequence (DNA): TGTGCCAGCAGCTGGGAGGGACAGGGAGGCAATGAGCAGTTCTTC. This sequence encodes CASSWEGQGGNEQFF.

The CDR3 DNA follows: TGTGCCACCGGAGGTAGGGATTATGGCTACACCTTC. Amino acids: CATGGRDYGYTF. The genes are TRBV2 and TRBJ1-2; no clear D gene. The CDR3 loop spans 12 amino acids. Germline V gives CDR1 SNHLY, CDR2 FYNNEI. The V end lost 10 bases, the J end lost 5 bases, and 14 bases lay between the germline ends.

The chain is built from TRBV7-9 and TRBJ1-2; D not certain. Germline CDR1 SEHNR, CDR2 FQNEAQ (reference sequence). The CDR3 contains 14 residues. The V end lost 1 base, the J end lost 7 bases, and 13 bases lay between the germline ends. In DNA, the CDR3 is TGTGCCAGCAGCTTAGTGGGAGGGAGCGGTGGCTACACCTTC. This sequence encodes CASSLVGGSGGYTF.

This chain uses TRBV4-3 with TRBJ1-4; 10 bases are a match to TRBD1. The CDR3 is 16 amino acids. V lost 0 bases, J lost 8 bases, and 6 bases stayed unmatched. Germline CDR1 reads LGHNA; CDR2 reads YSLEER. The CDR3 nucleotides read TGCGCCAGCAGCCAAGAGAGGGACAGGGGTTGGGAAAAACTGTTTTTT. Translating it yields CASSQERDRGWEKLFF.

The DNA for the CDR3 is TGTGCCAGCAGCCCGGAGGGCGGGAGAACCGGGGAGCTGTTTTTT. This sequence encodes CASSPEGGRTGELFF. J is TRBJ2-2 and V is TRBV7-2; 7 positions agree with TRBD2. Germline V gives CDR1 SGHTA, CDR2 FQGNSA. The CDR3 runs 15 residues. The V gene end was trimmed by 5 bases and the J gene end by 5 bases; junction bases not matched to a gene: 8.

This chain connects TRBV7-2 to TRBJ2-2; TRBD2 matches 7 bases. The V gene end was trimmed by 3 bases and the J gene end by 5 bases; junction bases not matched to a gene: 12. CDR1 SGHTA and CDR2 FQGNSA come from the germline V gene. This CDR3 is built from 17 residues. DNA for the CDR3: TGTGCCAGCAGCTTTCGGGGGGAGTGGGAACCAACCGGGGAGCTGTTTTTT. It encodes CASSFRGEWEPTGELFF.

This chain uses TRBV19 with TRBJ2-7; 9 bases are a match to TRBD1. Per germline, CDR1 LNHDA and CDR2 SQIVND (reference sequence). CDR3 length equals 14 residues. Germline trimming cut 6 bases from V and 1 base from J; bases unmatched to any gene: 4. The CDR3 sequence: CASSVGQGSYEQYF. For the CDR3, the DNA is TGTGCCAGTAGCGTGGGACAGGGATCCTACGAGCAGTACTTC.

The J gene is TRBJ2-3, the V gene TRBV5-8; 12 positions match TRBD2. The J segment lost 0 bases and the V segment lost 3 bases, leaving 5 bases of the junction unmatched. The CDR3 sequence is 17 residues long. Germline V lookup: CDR1 SGHTS, CDR2 YDEGEE. The CDR3 protein is CASSYGLAGPSTDTQYF. As DNA, the CDR3 is TGTGCCAGCAGCTACGGACTAGCGGGACCTAGCACAGATACGCAGTATTTT.

In DNA, the CDR3 is TGTGCCAGCAGCGCCGGGGAGCTGTTTTTT. It encodes CASSAGELFF. The rearrangement joins TRBV2 to TRBJ2-2; D is unclear. The V gene lost 6 bases and the J gene lost 6 bases, with 2 bases spanning the gap. This CDR3 contains 10 residues. Germline CDR1 SNHLY, CDR2 FYNNEI.

This chain joins TRBV27 and TRBJ1-2, with 8 bases fitting TRBD1. V was clipped by 6 bases and J by 3 bases; unmatched bases: 6. From germline, CDR1 is MNHEY and CDR2 SMNVEV (reference sequence). This CDR3 comprises 14 residues. The CDR3 loop is CASRSGGRDYGYTF. The CDR3 region has the DNA TGTGCCAGCAGATCAGGGGGCAGGGACTATGGCTACACCTTC.

The chain has TRBV28 and TRBJ1-2, with D perhaps TRBD1 (5 bases). Trimming pared 6 bases from V and 4 bases from J, leaving 9 bases between. The germline V gene has CDR1 MDHEN and CDR2 SYDVKM. The CDR3 covers 12 residues. CDR3 loop: CASRLGGYGYTF. Written as DNA, the CDR3 is TGTGCCAGCAGGTTGGGGGGCTATGGCTACACCTTC.

The chain links TRBV18 to TRBJ2-2; 8 bases map to TRBD1. The CDR3 is 15 amino acids. V shed 3 bases, J shed 3 bases, and the junction held 3 bases outside the gene matches. CDR1 KGHSH and CDR2 LQKENI come from the germline V gene. The CDR3 coding sequence is TGTGCCAGCTCACCCGGACAGGGCTACACCGGGGAGCTGTTTTTT. It encodes CASSPGQGYTGELFF.

The V call is TRBV2, the J call TRBJ1-5, with 7 bases that match TRBD1. CDR3 length: 12 residues. Germline V gene data show CDR1 as SNHLY and CDR2 as FYNNEI. Trimming removed 6 bases from V and 9 bases from J; junction bases left unmatched: 5. In nucleotides, the CDR3 is TGTGCCAGCAGCGGGACAGCAGGGCCCCAGCATTTT. Its protein product is CASSGTAGPQHF.

This rearrangement joins TRBV28 to TRBJ1-5; D uncertain. V lost 3 bases and J lost 5, with 5 bases in between. The CDR3 contains 12 residues. Germline loops: CDR1 MDHEN, CDR2 SYDVKM. CDR3 in DNA: TGTGCCAGCAGTTTTAGTCATCAGCCCCAGCATTTT. Its protein product is CASSFSHQPQHF. Variable domain in full (rest from reference TRBV28 and TRBJ1-5): DVKVTQSSRYLVKRTGEKVFLECVQDMDHENMFWYRQDPGLGLRLIYFSYDVKMKEKGDIPEGYSVSREKKERFSLILESASTNQTSMYLCASSFSHQPQHFGDGTRLSIL.

The V call is TRBV5-5, the J call TRBJ1-3, with 8 bases lining up with TRBD1. This CDR3 is 16 amino acids long. V lost 1 base, J lost 3 bases, and 6 bases stayed unmatched. Germline loops: CDR1 SGHKS, CDR2 YYEKEE (reference sequence). The CDR3 DNA reads TGTGCCAGCAGCTTGAATCGCGGACAGGGTGGAAACACCATATATTTT. This translates into CASSLNRGQGGNTIYF.

This clone occurred once. The CDR3 is CASSLRTSVNTGELFF. DNA of the CDR3: TGTGCCAGCAGTCTGCGGACTAGCGTGAACACCGGGGAGCTGTTTTTT. The genes are TRBV6-6 and TRBJ2-2; 9 positions match TRBD2. V was pared by 5 bases and J by 1 base, with 5 bases of the junction left unmatched. The CDR3 is made up of 16 amino acids. Germline lookup yields CDR1 MNHNY and CDR2 SVGAGI (reference sequence).

The gene calls are TRBV28 and TRBJ2-7; possibly TRBD2 for D (5 bases). The CDR3 spans 16 residues. Deletions cut 4 bases from V and 2 bases from J, with 18 bases between. In germline, CDR1 is MDHEN, CDR2 SYDVKM. The CDR3 is CASSWGSASFPYEQYF. CDR3 nucleotides: TGTGCCAGCAGTTGGGGTAGCGCTTCTTTTCCCTACGAGCAGTACTTC.

This clone appeared a few times. The chain combines TRBV18 with TRBJ1-5; TRBD1 agrees at 9 bases. Germline V gene sequence: CDR1 KGHSH, CDR2 LQKENI. The CDR3 is 15 amino acids. Trimming cost V 4 bases and J 6 bases; bases outside gene matches: 7. In nucleotides, the CDR3 is TGTGCCAGCTCACTGGGACAGGGATCGGGTCAGCCCCAGCATTTT. Translated, it gives CASSLGQGSGQPQHF. The whole variable domain, remainder taken from reference TRBV18 and TRBJ1-5, is NAGVMQNPRHLVRRRGQEARLRCSPMKGHSHVYWYRQLPEEGLKFMVYLQKENIIDESGMPKERFSAEFPKEGPSILRIQQVVRGDSAAYFCASSLGQGSGQPQHFGDGTRLSIL.